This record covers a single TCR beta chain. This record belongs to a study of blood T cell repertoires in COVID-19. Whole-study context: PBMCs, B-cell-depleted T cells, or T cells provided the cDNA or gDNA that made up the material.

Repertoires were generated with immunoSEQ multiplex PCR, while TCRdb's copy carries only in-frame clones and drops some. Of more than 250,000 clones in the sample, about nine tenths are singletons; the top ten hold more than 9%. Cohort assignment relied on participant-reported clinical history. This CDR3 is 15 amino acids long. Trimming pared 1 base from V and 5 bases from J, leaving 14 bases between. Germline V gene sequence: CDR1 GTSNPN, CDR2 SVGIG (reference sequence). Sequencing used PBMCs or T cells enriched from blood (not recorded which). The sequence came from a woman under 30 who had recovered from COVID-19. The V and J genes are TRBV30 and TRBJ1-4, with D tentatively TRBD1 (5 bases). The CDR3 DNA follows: TGTGCCTGGAGTGAAGCCCCAGGGTCGAATGAAAAACTGTTTTTT. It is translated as CAWSEAPGSNEKLFF.